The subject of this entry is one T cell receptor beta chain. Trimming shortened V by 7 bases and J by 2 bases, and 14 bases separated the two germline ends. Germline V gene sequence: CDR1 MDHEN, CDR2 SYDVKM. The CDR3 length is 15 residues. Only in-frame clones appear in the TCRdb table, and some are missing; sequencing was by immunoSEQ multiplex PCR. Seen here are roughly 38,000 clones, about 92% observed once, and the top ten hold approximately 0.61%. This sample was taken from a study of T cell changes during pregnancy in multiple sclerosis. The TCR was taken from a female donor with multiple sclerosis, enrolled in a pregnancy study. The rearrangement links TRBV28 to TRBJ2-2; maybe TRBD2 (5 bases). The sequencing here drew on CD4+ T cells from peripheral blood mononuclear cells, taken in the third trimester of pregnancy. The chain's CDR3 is CASTPGITNTGELFF. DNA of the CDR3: TGTGCCAGCACCCCGGGAATCACAAACACCGGGGAGCTGTTTTTT.